This entry lists 9 T cell receptor beta chains sequenced from one sample in a study of regulatory T cells in long-lasting Graves disease. Sequencing libraries for TCR beta were prepared with iRepertoire HTBI primers and Arm-PCR of CDR3 regions. TCRdb re-called the multiplex PCR reads through MiXCR, storing one row per CDR3 protein. Of approximately 470,000 distinct CDR3 sequences listed, about 20% are singletons. Time point in this sample: persistent/refractory GD, antithyroid drugs over 5 years with positive TRAb. RNA extracted from PBMCs served as the sequencing template. The sequences come from peripheral blood mononuclear cells (PBMCs), collected when the disease was refractory, from a patient treated with antithyroid drugs. These receptors were obtained from a female donor with Graves disease.

This clonotype was found a few times. V and J are TRBV29-1 and TRBJ1-2, with D unresolved. Trimming took off 2 bases at V and 6 bases at J, with 16 bases between the two ends. CDR3 length: 14 residues. Germline-derived CDR1 and CDR2 are SQVTM and ANQGSEA. The CDR3 DNA reads TGCAGCGTTGAACAAACCTCTTACGGAGATGGCTACACCTTC. This translates into CSVEQTSYGDGYTF.

Ten or more counts support this clonotype. V is TRBV2 and J is TRBJ1-5, with D uncertain. The V end was cut by 2 bases, the J end by 3 bases, with 23 bases between. In germline, CDR1 is SNHLY, CDR2 FYNNEI. CDR3 length: 19 residues. The DNA for the CDR3 is TGTGCCAGCAGTGAATCGCGGGTCCAAGGTTGGAGGTACAATCAGCCCCAGCATTTT. This translates into CASSESRVQGWRYNQPQHF.

The rearrangement uses TRBV7-8 and TRBJ2-7; 8 nucleotides agree with TRBD1. This CDR3 has 14 residues. The V and J ends lost 9 bases and 3 bases, in that order; junction bases with no gene match: 10. Germline V gene lookup returns CDR1 SGHVS and CDR2 FQNEAQ. CDR3 nucleotides: TGTGCCAGTCTCCGGGGGACAGGAGACTACGAGCAGTACTTC. It specifies CASLRGTGDYEQYF.

There are a few counts of this clonotype. The chain recombines TRBV3-1 with TRBJ2-7; 13 nucleotides agree with TRBD2. Trimming at V came to 2 bases and at J to 4 bases, leaving 2 bases not matched to a gene. The CDR3 has 15 amino acids. Germline assignment: CDR1 LGHDT and CDR2 YNNKEL (reference sequence). The CDR3 loop is CASSQQGLAGYEQYF. DNA for the CDR3: TGTGCCAGCAGCCAACAGGGACTAGCGGGATACGAGCAGTACTTC.

Ten or more counts support this clonotype. The chain joins TRBV10-3 to TRBJ2-7, with TRBD2 matching 8 bases. In germline, CDR1 is ENHRY, CDR2 SYGVKD. V lost 11 bases and J lost 5; bases outside the gene matches: 11. The CDR3 contains 13 residues. The CDR3 here is CACGSGRLDEQYF. CDR3 nucleotide sequence: TGTGCCTGCGGGAGCGGGAGACTCGACGAGCAGTACTTC.

This clonotype was observed at least ten times. The chain couples TRBV28 to TRBJ2-5; 7 bases fit TRBD2. The CDR3 is 13 amino acids. After removal of 6 bases from V and 4 bases from J, the junction contained 5 bases not matched to a gene. CDR1 and CDR2 from the germline V gene are MDHEN and SYDVKM. The chain's CDR3 is CASSPTGGETQYF. The CDR3 nucleotides read TGTGCCAGCAGCCCGACGGGGGGAGAGACCCAGTACTTC. Full variable domain (outside the CDR3, taken from reference TRBV28 and TRBJ2-5): DVKVTQSSRYLVKRTGEKVFLECVQDMDHENMFWYRQDPGLGLRLIYFSYDVKMKEKGDIPEGYSVSREKKERFSLILESASTNQTSMYLCASSPTGGETQYFGPGTRLLVL.

This clonotype occurred a few times. The genes are TRBV5-4 and TRBJ2-5; D ambiguous. The CDR3 totals 14 residues. V lost 1 base and J 2 bases, leaving 9 bases between the germline ends. CDR1 is SGHNT and CDR2 is YYREEE in the germline V gene (reference sequence). The DNA for the CDR3 is TGTGCCAGCAGCTTGATGGGAACACAAGAGACCCAGTACTTC. It yields the protein CASSLMGTQETQYF.

There are a few counts of this clonotype. The chain has TRBV15 and TRBJ2-1, with D unclear. The CDR3 runs to 13 residues. Germline V CDR1 and CDR2: LNHNV, YYDKDF (reference sequence). Trimming stripped 4 bases from V and 5 bases from J, with 9 bases between. The chain's CDR3 is CATSKETHNEQFF. CDR3 bases: TGTGCCACCAGCAAAGAGACTCACAATGAGCAGTTCTTC. Variable domain in full (rest from reference TRBV15 and TRBJ2-1): DAMVIQNPRYQVTQFGKPVTLSCSQTLNHNVMYWYQQKSSQAPKLLFHYYDKDFNNEADTPDNFQSRRPNTSFCFLDIRSPGLGDTAMYLCATSKETHNEQFFGPGTRLTVL.

Ten or more counts support this clonotype. This sequence joins TRBV7-2 and TRBJ2-7; 7 bases match TRBD2. The CDR3 is 14 amino acids. Germline V gene lookup returns CDR1 SGHTA and CDR2 FQGNSA. V dropped 3 bases and J dropped 6; count of bases not matched to a gene: 8. Written as DNA, the CDR3 is TGTGCCAGCAGCTTTTCGCGGGAGTACGGCGAGCAGTACTTC. It specifies CASSFSREYGEQYF.